The 7 T cell receptor beta chains below come from one sample, sequenced in a study of Tregs in tolerant kidney transplant recipients. Produced via immunoSEQ multiplex PCR; TCRdb's table is partial and in-frame only. The table includes some 50,000 clones, roughly nine tenths detected once. The nonmyeloablative bone marrow transplants came from related graft donors, with transient mixed chimerism. The material was CD8+ T cells from blood (PBMCs), obtained 12 months after the transplant. The receptors here all came from a human patient who received a combined kidney and bone marrow transplant. Some T cells may arise from the graft donor.

This clone has only a few counts. The genes are TRBV14 and TRBJ2-3; TRBD2 agrees at 8 bases. The germline CDR1 and CDR2 sequences are SGHDN and FVKESK. The CDR3 has 16 residues. J gave up 4 bases and V 6 bases, and 12 bases lay outside the gene matches. CDR3 amino acids: CASSHGWTSNADTQYF. CDR3 nucleotides: TGTGCCAGCAGTCATGGATGGACTAGCAACGCAGATACGCAGTATTTT.

This clone came up once. This chain joins TRBV19 and TRBJ2-7; D may be TRBD1 (6 bases). The CDR3 runs to 14 residues. Trimming removed 4 bases at V and 3 bases at J, with 13 bases between. The germline V gene encodes CDR1 LNHDA and CDR2 SQIVND (reference sequence). In DNA, the CDR3 is TGTGCCAGTAGTAGCGTGGACAGTTACTACGAGCAGTACTTC. Encoded protein: CASSSVDSYYEQYF.

This chain uses TRBV27 with TRBJ2-3, with D perhaps TRBD1 (5 bases). Germline lookup yields CDR1 MNHEY and CDR2 SMNVEV (reference sequence). Trimming cost V 4 bases and J 1 base, with 12 bases left between them. This CDR3 contains 15 residues. The CDR3 protein is CASSSHPQGTDTQYF. DNA for the CDR3: TGTGCCAGCAGTTCACACCCACAGGGCACAGATACGCAGTATTTT.

V and J are TRBV7-9 and TRBJ1-1; possibly TRBD1 for D (5 bases). Looked up from germline, CDR1 is SEHNR and CDR2 is FQNEAQ (reference sequence). V was clipped by 1 base and J by 1 base, with 10 bases between them. CDR3 length: 15 residues. CDR3 nucleotides: TGTGCCAGCAGCTTAGTAGTCAGGGCGAACACTGAAGCTTTCTTT. Protein sequence: CASSLVVRANTEAFF.

The rearrangement uses TRBV15 and TRBJ2-7, with 10 bases fitting TRBD1. J lost 3 bases, V lost 4 bases, and 6 bases had no gene match. Germline CDR1 and CDR2: LNHNV and YYDKDF (reference sequence). The CDR3 consists of 15 residues. Here the CDR3 DNA reads TGTGCCACCAGCACTGAGCGGACAGGGGGCTACGAGCAGTACTTC. The encoded protein is CATSTERTGGYEQYF.

Comment on this clone: A read error may account for a junction end that differs from germline. J is TRBJ2-5 and V is TRBV2; 9 positions agree with TRBD1. CDR3 length: 15 amino acids. CDR1 is SNHLY, CDR2 FYNNEI, per germline. CDR3 loop: CARSEAHRGRETQYF. As DNA, the CDR3 is TGTGCCCGCAGTGAGGCCCACAGGGGGCGGGAGACCCAGTACTTC.

The gene calls are TRBV5-8 and TRBJ2-5; 11 bases fit TRBD2. This CDR3 has 14 residues. V trimming: 7 bases; J trimming: 4 bases; junction bases outside the gene matches: 6. Germline assignment: CDR1 SGHTS and CDR2 YDEGEE. Here the CDR3 DNA reads TGTGCCAGCCACACCGGGACTAGCGGAGAGACCCAGTACTTC. It codes for CASHTGTSGETQYF.